The rows below give T cell receptor beta chains drawn from one sample of a study of Ad26.COV2.S vaccination and SARS-CoV-2 variants. TCRdb's copy holds only in-frame clones and misses some; the assay was immunoSEQ multiplex PCR. The sample yields some 520,000 clones, around nine tenths seen once. The source material was peripheral blood, sampled in a trial of Ad26.COV2.S vaccine versus placebo. The receptors were sampled from a person aged 18-65 years who received the Ad26.COV2.S COVID-19 vaccine or a placebo. Each CDR3 is given with its conserved first and last residue. The order of the fields is J gene, clone size, V gene, D gene, CDR3 DNA, CDR3 protein. The D gene is left open where the match is weak. The size field is filled for only some rows; it gives once, few, many or a size class.

j_call: TRBJ2-7; clone_size: .; v_call: TRBV6-5; d_call: .; cdr3_nt: TGTGCCAGCAGCCCCACCGCGGGCCACTCCTACGAGCAGTACTTC; cdr3_aa: CASSPTAGHSYEQYF
j_call: TRBJ2-1; clone_size: .; v_call: TRBV24-1; d_call: .; cdr3_nt: TGTGCCACCAGTGATTGGGGGACCTCTAAGAAAAATGAGCAGTTCTTC; cdr3_aa: CATSDWGTSKKNEQFF
j_call: TRBJ1-2; clone_size: .; v_call: TRBV7-8; d_call: .; cdr3_nt: TGTGCCAGCAGCCCCCCCGGGCTTGACAGGCTACCCAGGGGCTACACCTTC; cdr3_aa: CASSPPGLDRLPRGYTF
j_call: TRBJ1-2; clone_size: .; v_call: TRBV27; d_call: .; cdr3_nt: TGTGCCAGCACTTCATCCGGACGGGGTGGCTACACCTTC; cdr3_aa: CASTSSGRGGYTF
j_call: TRBJ2-5; clone_size: once; v_call: TRBV3-1/TRBV3-2; d_call: .; cdr3_nt: TGTGCCAGCAGTGACAATTCCGGGACCTACCTTAACTTC; cdr3_aa: CASSDNSGTYLNF
j_call: TRBJ2-1; clone_size: .; v_call: TRBV29-1; d_call: TRBD1; cdr3_nt: TGCAGCATCGGGACAGTCCAGAGTGCTGAGCAGTTCTTC; cdr3_aa: CSIGTVQSAEQFF
j_call: TRBJ1-5; clone_size: many; v_call: TRBV29-1; d_call: TRBD1; cdr3_nt: TGCAGCGTTGCCGGGACAGGGCCCAATCAGCCCCAGCATTTT; cdr3_aa: CSVAGTGPNQPQHF
j_call: TRBJ2-5; clone_size: .; v_call: TRBV3-1/TRBV3-2; d_call: TRBD2; cdr3_nt: TGTGCCAGCAGCCAAGATATGGGACTAGCAGAGACCCAGTACTTC; cdr3_aa: CASSQDMGLAETQYF
j_call: TRBJ1-5; clone_size: .; v_call: TRBV5-1; d_call: .; cdr3_nt: TGCGCCAGCAGCTTGGGGCAGGGCGTTCAGCCCCAGCATTTT; cdr3_aa: CASSLGQGVQPQHF
j_call: TRBJ2-1; clone_size: .; v_call: TRBV5-4; d_call: TRBD1; cdr3_nt: TGTGCCAGCAGAAACGGACAGGTCTACAATGAGCAGTTCTTC; cdr3_aa: CASRNGQVYNEQFF